Each of the 8 T cell receptor beta chains below was sequenced from the same sample in a study of long-term antiretroviral therapy in people with HIV. Run at survey level, the immunoSEQ assay was version v3.0. The protocol was immunoSEQ multiplex PCR, while the TCRdb copy is restricted to in-frame clones and leaves out a portion. The sample includes about 20,000 clones, 75% to 90% seen only once; the top ten take over 8.5%. Sequencing used unsorted PBMCs, obtained 0.2 years after starting antiretroviral therapy. Receptors originate from a woman aged 40-49 years with HIV.

This clone was detected only a few times. V usage is TRBV19 and J usage is TRBJ1-3; no clear D. The germline V gene encodes CDR1 LNHDA and CDR2 SQIVND (reference sequence). There are 10 residues in the CDR3. Trimming stripped 10 bases from V and 8 bases from J, with 9 bases between. The CDR3: CATLGDTIYF. Written as DNA, the CDR3 is TGTGCCACCTTAGGAGACACCATATATTTT.

J is TRBJ1-1 and V is TRBV4-3; tentative D call: TRBD1 (6 bases). Germline CDR1 LGHNA, CDR2 YSLEER. The CDR3 loop spans 15 amino acids. V lost 1 base and J 2 bases, leaving 11 bases between the germline ends. The CDR3: CASSQVWTANTEAFF. CDR3 nucleotides: TGCGCCAGCAGCCAAGTGTGGACAGCAAACACTGAAGCTTTCTTT.

The chain couples TRBV9 to TRBJ1-5, with a tentative D call TRBD1 (6 bases). CDR3 size: 15 residues. Trimming removed 0 bases from V and 4 bases from J, with 11 bases in between. Germline loops: CDR1 SGDLS, CDR2 YYNGEE. CDR3 bases: TGTGCCAGCAGCGTAGATGGACAGCAAAATCAGCCCCAGCATTTT. Translating it yields CASSVDGQQNQPQHF.

This chain uses TRBV5-4 with TRBJ2-3; D gene ambiguous. Per germline, CDR1 SGHNT and CDR2 YYREEE (reference sequence). The V gene lost 4 bases and the J gene lost 2 bases, with 14 bases spanning the gap. CDR3 length equals 15 residues. CDR3 protein: CASSVFYPPTDTQYF. The CDR3 DNA is TGTGCCAGCAGCGTATTTTACCCTCCCACAGATACGCAGTATTTT.

This chain links TRBV19 with TRBJ2-1, with 12 bases that match TRBD1. V was clipped by 1 base and J by 7 bases; unmatched bases: 2. The CDR3 sequence is 15 residues long. Per germline, CDR1 LNHDA and CDR2 SQIVND (reference sequence). The CDR3, as DNA: TGTGCCAGTAGTATAGTGGGACAGGGGGCAAATGAGCAGTTCTTC. It specifies CASSIVGQGANEQFF.

The rearrangement uses TRBV4-1 and TRBJ2-2; D remains unclear. Per germline, CDR1 MGHRA and CDR2 YSYEKL. CDR3 length equals 14 residues. Trimming left V 6 bases short and J 3 bases short, with 11 bases between. The CDR3 nucleotides are TGCGCCAGCAGTTTGGGCACCCACACCGGGGAGCTGTTTTTT. This encodes CASSLGTHTGELFF.

The V call is TRBV19, the J call TRBJ2-7, with 9 bases identical to TRBD1. The CDR3 extends over 14 amino acids. Germline-derived CDR1 and CDR2 are LNHDA and SQIVND (reference sequence). The V segment lost 3 bases and the J segment 6 bases; nucleotides outside the gene matches: 6. Written as DNA, the CDR3 is TGTGCCAGTAGTATTACCTCGGGACAGGGCGAGCAGTACTTC. This codes for CASSITSGQGEQYF.

The CDR3 nucleotides read TGTGCCAGCAGCTTAGGATCGGGGTTGGCAGGGGGCGATGGCTACACCTTC. This gives the protein CASSLGSGLAGGDGYTF. This chain links TRBV11-2 with TRBJ1-2, with 8 bases aligning to TRBD1. Germline lookup yields CDR1 SGHAT and CDR2 FQNNGV. With 1 base clipped from V and 6 bases from J, the junction kept 13 bases outside the gene matches. The CDR3 sequence is 17 residues long.